These T cell receptor beta chains were read from a single sample in a study of shared clonotypes between healthy human individuals. Produced via immunoSEQ multiplex PCR; TCRdb's table is partial and in-frame only. The data hold 950,000 to 1,100,000 clones, with about four fifths observed a single time. Material for sequencing was memory CD4+ T cells from PBMCs. The source of these receptors is a man aged 18 to 30 in good health. Some clones in this sample may be carry-over from other donors' samples. The CDR3 runs from the conserved cysteine through the conserved F or W. D genes are given only for firm matches. Size values are once, few and many counts, or a class for expanded clones, and some rows have none.

j_call,clone_size,d_call,v_call,cdr3_nt,cdr3_aa
TRBJ1-3,.,.,TRBV14,TGTGCCAGCAGCCAGGGATTGCGGAGCACCATATATTTT,CASSQGLRSTIYF
TRBJ2-3,.,.,TRBV18,TGTGCCAGCTCACCACTAGCGCTAACGGGAGATACGCAGTATTTT,CASSPLALTGDTQYF
TRBJ2-7,once,.,TRBV13,TGTGCCAGCAGCTCCCCCGGGACACGGGTCTCCTACGAGCAGTACTTC,CASSSPGTRVSYEQYF
TRBJ1-4,.,TRBD1,TRBV5-1,TGCGCCAGCAGCTATCTGGGACAGATTAATGAAAAACTGTTTTTT,CASSYLGQINEKLFF
TRBJ1-5,.,.,TRBV6-6,TGTGCCAGCCGGGCAGGGCCAAATCAGCCCCAGCATTTT,CASRAGPNQPQHF
TRBJ2-2,.,.,TRBV6-1,TGTGCCAGCAGTCAGACAGCTTCGAGCGGGGAGCTGTTTTTT,CASSQTASSGELFF
TRBJ1-5,.,.,TRBV19,TGTGCCAGTAGTAACCAGGGTTTCGGTCAGCCCCAGCATTTT,CASSNQGFGQPQHF
TRBJ1-3,.,TRBD1,TRBV28,TGTGCCAGCAGGCCCGGGACAGTTGGAAACACCATATATTTT,CASRPGTVGNTIYF
TRBJ2-1,many,TRBD1,TRBV5-1,TGCGCCAGCAGCTCCACAGGGGACGGCTCGAATGAGCAGTTCTTC,CASSSTGDGSNEQFF
TRBJ2-5,.,.,TRBV5-6,TGTGCCAGCAGTCTGAGGGGGGAGACCCAGTACTTC,CASSLRGETQYF
TRBJ1-2,.,TRBD1,TRBV29-1,TGCAGCGCGACCGACGGCACAGGGGTTAGGAATGGCTACACCTTC,CSATDGTGVRNGYTF
TRBJ1-2,.,.,TRBV5-4,TGTGCCAGCAGCTTGATAGGGATCAACTATGGCTACACCTTC,CASSLIGINYGYTF
TRBJ1-1,.,.,TRBV7-9,TGTGCCAGCAGCCTGCTGTTTCAGGTGAACACTGAAGCTTTCTTT,CASSLLFQVNTEAFF
TRBJ2-7,.,.,TRBV5-1,TGCGCCAGCAGCCCTCGCCCGGTCCCTTCCGAAGAGCAGTACTTC,CASSPRPVPSEEQYF
TRBJ2-5,.,.,TRBV9,TGTGCCAGCAGCGTAGGGCTAGTCCAAGAGACCCAGTACTTC,CASSVGLVQETQYF
TRBJ1-4,.,.,TRBV27,TGTGCCAGCAGTTTACAGGGCACTAATGAAAAACTGTTTTTT,CASSLQGTNEKLFF
TRBJ1-4,.,TRBD1,TRBV19,TGTGCCAGTAGTAGCCTCGGGACAGATAATGAAAAACTGTTTTTT,CASSSLGTDNEKLFF
TRBJ2-1,.,.,TRBV7-2,TGTGCCAGCAGCTTGCTGCCAGCCTACAATGAGCAGTTCTTC,CASSLLPAYNEQFF
TRBJ1-4,.,TRBD1,TRBV18,TGTGCCAGCTCACCAGGACAGGGGGCCGGTGAAAAACTGTTTTTT,CASSPGQGAGEKLFF
TRBJ1-3,few,.,TRBV28,TGTGCCAGCAGTTTACCCAACCGACCCTCTGGAAACACCATATATTTT,CASSLPNRPSGNTIYF
TRBJ1-5,.,TRBD1,TRBV6-1,TGTGCCAGCAGTGGACAGGGCGGTCAGCCCCAGCATTTT,CASSGQGGQPQHF
TRBJ2-7,few,TRBD2,TRBV4-1,TGCGCCAGCAGCCAAGGGGTGACTAGCGGGAGGGGGTACGAGCAGTACTTC,CASSQGVTSGRGYEQYF
TRBJ2-6,.,.,TRBV13,TGTGCCAGCCGCCGGTGGTCTGGGGCCAACGTCCTGACTTTC,CASRRWSGANVLTF
TRBJ1-5,.,.,TRBV6-1,TGTGCCACTATGGACGGTTTAAATCAGCCCCAGCATTTT,CATMDGLNQPQHF
TRBJ2-5,.,.,TRBV5-4,TGTGCCAGCAGCTTGGACCCGACAGGGAGGGGGGAGACCCAGTACTTC,CASSLDPTGRGETQYF
TRBJ2-7,.,.,TRBV2,TGTGCCAGCAGTGAAATCCGGGGTTGGTACGAGCAGTACTTC,CASSEIRGWYEQYF
TRBJ1-3,.,.,TRBV5-8,TGTGCCAGCAGCTTTGTTGGTTTTGGAAACACCATATATTTT,CASSFVGFGNTIYF
TRBJ2-1,.,.,TRBV5-1,TGCGCCAGCAGCTTGGAACGGGCGGCGTTAGTGTACAATGAGCAGTTCTTC,CASSLERAALVYNEQFF
TRBJ1-3,.,TRBD1,TRBV18,TGTGCCAGCTCACCGGGGACGACAGGGTTTCTCCCTGGAAACACCATATATTTT,CASSPGTTGFLPGNTIYF
TRBJ2-7,.,.,TRBV18,TGTGCCAGCTCACCAGTCGTCGGGGAGCAGTACTTC,CASSPVVGEQYF
TRBJ2-4,.,.,TRBV21-1,TGTGCCAGCAGCAAAGCGGGTAGAGAGCGGGAGAACATTCAGTACTTC,CASSKAGRERENIQYF
TRBJ2-2,.,TRBD1,TRBV5-6,TGTGCCAGCAGCTCCTGGACAGGGAACACCGGGGAGCTGTTTTTT,CASSSWTGNTGELFF
TRBJ1-1,.,TRBD1,TRBV28,TGTGCCACCGAGACAGGGAGGTTAGGGGTGGCTTTCTTT,CATETGRLGVAFF
TRBJ2-5,few,TRBD2,TRBV9,TGTGCCAGCAGCGGGGCGGGACTAGCTTGGGAGACCCAGTACTTC,CASSGAGLAWETQYF
TRBJ2-2,.,.,TRBV19,TGTGCCAGTAGGTTTGACCTAAACAGAGACAGGGAGCTGTTTTTT,CASRFDLNRDRELFF
TRBJ1-5,.,.,TRBV5-1,TGCGCCAGCAGCCTTGCGCAATTT,CASSLAQF
TRBJ2-1,.,.,TRBV6-5,TGTGCCAGCAGTTACTTGGAGGAGCAGTTCTTC,CASSYLEEQFF
TRBJ1-1,.,.,TRBV7-2,TGTGCCAGCAGCTTCCAGCCGAACACTGAAGCTTTCTTT,CASSFQPNTEAFF
TRBJ2-1,.,.,TRBV6-5,TGTGCCAGCAGCCCCCGCCAGGGGCATTACAATGAGCAGTTCTTC,CASSPRQGHYNEQFF
TRBJ2-7,.,.,TRBV27,TGTGCCAGCAGTTTATCTCCTCGTGGGGTGGCCTACGAGCAGTACTTC,CASSLSPRGVAYEQYF
TRBJ1-2,.,.,TRBV5-4,TGTGCCAGCAGCTTGGGTGTTCTCCAGTCCTTC,CASSLGVLQSF
TRBJ2-1,few,TRBD2,TRBV6-5,TGTGCCAGCCGTCGGACTAGCGGGACCTACAATGAGCAGTTCTTC,CASRRTSGTYNEQFF
TRBJ2-2,.,.,TRBV5-1,TGCGCCAGCAGCTCGGGACCGGGAGCCGGGGAGCTGTTTTTT,CASSSGPGAGELFF
TRBJ2-1,once,TRBD2,TRBV5-6,TGTGCCAGCAGCTTGTTACTAGCGGGAGCTAATGAGCAGTTCTTC,CASSLLLAGANEQFF
TRBJ2-1,.,.,TRBV28,TGTGCCAGCAGTGCCGGAGACTTCCCAGTCCGGAGTTCCGATGAGCAGTTCTTC,CASSAGDFPVRSSDEQFF
TRBJ1-2,.,.,TRBV7-6,TGTGCCAGCAGCCCCGGGGGGCAACGCTATGGCTACACCTTC,CASSPGGQRYGYTF
TRBJ2-7,.,.,TRBV5-1,TGCGCCAGCAGCTTTTATGGGGACTACGAGCAGTACTTC,CASSFYGDYEQYF
TRBJ2-3,.,TRBD2,TRBV7-3,TGTGCCAGCAGCTTACTTATTGGGCGGGAGTCAGATACGCAGTATTTT,CASSLLIGRESDTQYF
TRBJ2-7,.,.,TRBV15,TGTGCCACCAGCATCCAAGGCCGTACCGCGGACCAATCCCTCCCGGGGGAGCAGTACTTC,CATSIQGRTADQSLPGEQYF
TRBJ2-3,.,TRBD1,TRBV19,TGTGCCAGTAGTATTAGGGGGCCCACAGATACGCAGTATTTT,CASSIRGPTDTQYF
TRBJ1-4,few,TRBD1,TRBV2,TGTGCCAGCAGAGCGGGACAGGGAGGGGAAAAACTGTTTTTT,CASRAGQGGEKLFF
TRBJ1-2,few,TRBD1,TRBV15,TGTGCCACCAGCAGAGAGGCGACAGGGGGGTATGGCTACACCTTC,CATSREATGGYGYTF
TRBJ2-2,.,.,TRBV5-4,TGTGCCAGCAGCTTGGCCTGGGCGGGAAGGATGACCGGGGAGCTGTTTTTT,CASSLAWAGRMTGELFF
TRBJ2-7,.,.,TRBV7-9,TGTGCCAGCAGCCCACCGCTTTTGGGGCAGTACTTC,CASSPPLLGQYF
TRBJ2-7,many,TRBD1,TRBV5-6,TGTGCCAGCACGCTACAGGGGAGCGAGCAGTACTTC,CASTLQGSEQYF
TRBJ1-5,many,.,TRBV18,TGTGCCAGCTCAACCCATACGGGGAGCAATCAGCCCCAGCATTTT,CASSTHTGSNQPQHF
TRBJ2-7,.,TRBD1,TRBV5-5,TGTGCCAGCAGCTTCCTGGACAGGGGGCCCTACGAGCAGTACTTC,CASSFLDRGPYEQYF
TRBJ2-1,many,TRBD2,TRBV29-1,TGCAGCGCCGAGCGGGAATACAATGAGCAGTTCTTC,CSAEREYNEQFF
TRBJ1-1,.,TRBD1,TRBV6-1,TGTGCCAGCAATAAGGGACAGGGTTCCTTAGGAGCTTTCTTT,CASNKGQGSLGAFF
TRBJ2-2,.,TRBD2,TRBV5-4,TGTGCCAGCAGCTTGGTATCGGGAGGGCCCACCGGGGAGCTGTTTTTT,CASSLVSGGPTGELFF